The present T cell receptor beta chain was sequenced within a study of regulatory T cells in long-lasting Graves disease. Study findings and constraints: More public clonotypes were shared by persistent patients (around 2,500) than by new patients (about 1,000).

Time point specified: persistent/refractory GD, antithyroid drugs over 5 years with positive TRAb. Scientists built the TCR library using RNA that was extracted from PBMCs. For TCR beta, libraries came from iRepertoire HTBI primers and Arm-PCR of CDR3 regions. TCRdb used MiXCR to reprocess the multiplex PCR reads, holding one entry per CDR3 protein. The sample gives about 430,000 distinct CDR3 sequences, roughly 21% of which show up once; 14% is in the top ten. The table lists this clonotype with a few counts. The antigen is undetermined. The material was peripheral blood mononuclear cells (PBMCs), obtained when the disease was refractory, from a patient treated with antithyroid drugs. The TCR originated in a female donor with Graves disease.

This CDR3 reads CASSLGIAGNTGELFF. The DNA for the CDR3 is TGTGCCAGCAGCTTAGGTATAGCGGGGAACACCGGGGAGCTGTTTTTT. The chain employs TRBV7-9 and TRBJ2-2; 7 bases are a match to TRBD2. The ends lost 1 base at V and 1 base at J; junction bases unmatched: 3. Germline assignment: CDR1 SEHNR and CDR2 FQNEAQ (reference sequence). This CDR3 comprises 16 residues.